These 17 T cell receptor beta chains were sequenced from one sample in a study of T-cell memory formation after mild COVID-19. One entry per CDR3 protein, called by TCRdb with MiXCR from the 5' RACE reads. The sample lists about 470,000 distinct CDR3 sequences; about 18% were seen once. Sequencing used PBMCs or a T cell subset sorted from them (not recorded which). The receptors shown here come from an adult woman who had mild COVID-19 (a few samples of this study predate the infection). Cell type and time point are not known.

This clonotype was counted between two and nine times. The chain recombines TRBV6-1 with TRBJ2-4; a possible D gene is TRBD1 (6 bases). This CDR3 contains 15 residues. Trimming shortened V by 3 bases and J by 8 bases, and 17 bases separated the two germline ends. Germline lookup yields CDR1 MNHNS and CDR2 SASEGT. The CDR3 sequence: CASSDPRGIIDIQYF. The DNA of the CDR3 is TGTGCCAGCAGTGATCCCAGGGGTATAATAGACATTCAGTACTTC.

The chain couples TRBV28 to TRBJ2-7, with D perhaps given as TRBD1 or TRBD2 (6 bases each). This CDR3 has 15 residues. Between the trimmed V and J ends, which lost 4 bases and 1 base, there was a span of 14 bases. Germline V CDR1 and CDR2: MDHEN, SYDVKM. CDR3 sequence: CASSSMGGHSYEQYF. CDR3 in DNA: TGTGCCAGCAGTTCTATGGGGGGACATTCCTACGAGCAGTACTTC.

The CDR3 region has the DNA TGCGCCAGCAGAAGGACGGACCAAGAGACCCAGTACTTC. It yields the protein CASRRTDQETQYF. The chain joins TRBV5-1 to TRBJ2-5; D remains unclear. CDR3 length: 13 residues. In germline, CDR1 is SGHRS, CDR2 YFSETQ. Trimming shortened V by 5 bases and J by 0 bases, and 8 bases separated the two germline ends.

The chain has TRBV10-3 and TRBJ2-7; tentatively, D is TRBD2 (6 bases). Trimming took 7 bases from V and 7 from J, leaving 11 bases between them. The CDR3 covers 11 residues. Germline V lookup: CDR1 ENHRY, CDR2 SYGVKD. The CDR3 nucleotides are TGTGCCATCACCAGGGCGGGAGAGCAGTACTTC. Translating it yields CAITRAGEQYF.

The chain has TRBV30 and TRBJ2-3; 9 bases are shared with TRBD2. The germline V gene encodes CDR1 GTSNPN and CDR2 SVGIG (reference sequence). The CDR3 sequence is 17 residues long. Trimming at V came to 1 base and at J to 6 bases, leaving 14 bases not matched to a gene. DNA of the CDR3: TGTGCCTGGAGTGATGGGCCTAGCGGGGAACTCACGGATACGCAGTATTTT. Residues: CAWSDGPSGELTDTQYF.

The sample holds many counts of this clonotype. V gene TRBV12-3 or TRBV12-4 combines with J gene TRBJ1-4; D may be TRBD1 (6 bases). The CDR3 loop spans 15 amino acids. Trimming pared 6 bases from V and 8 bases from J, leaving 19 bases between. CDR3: CASSSQGFIREKLFF. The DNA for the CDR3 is TGTGCCAGCAGCTCCCAGGGGTTTATACGGGAAAAACTGTTTTTT.

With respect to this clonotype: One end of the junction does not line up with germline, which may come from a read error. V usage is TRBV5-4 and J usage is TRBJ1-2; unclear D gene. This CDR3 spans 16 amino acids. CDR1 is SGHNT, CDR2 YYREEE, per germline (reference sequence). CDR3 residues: CASSIRNLRELGGYTF. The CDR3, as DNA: TGTGCCAGCAGCATTCGGAATCTAAGGGAATTGGGAGGCTACACCTTT.

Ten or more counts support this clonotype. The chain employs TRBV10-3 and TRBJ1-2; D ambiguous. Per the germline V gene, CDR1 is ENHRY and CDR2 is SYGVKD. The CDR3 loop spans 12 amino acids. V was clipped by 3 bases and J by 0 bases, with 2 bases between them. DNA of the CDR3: TGTGCCATCAGTGACACTAACTATGGCTACACCTTC. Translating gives CAISDTNYGYTF.

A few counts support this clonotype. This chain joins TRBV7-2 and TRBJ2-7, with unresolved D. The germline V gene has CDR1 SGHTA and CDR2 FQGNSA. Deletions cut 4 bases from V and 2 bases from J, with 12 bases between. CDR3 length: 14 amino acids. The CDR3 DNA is TGTGCCAGCAGCTCAGACCCTGGTCCCTACGAGCAGTACTTC. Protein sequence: CASSSDPGPYEQYF. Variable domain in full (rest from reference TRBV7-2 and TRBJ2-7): GAGVSQSPSNKVTEKGKDVELRCDPISGHTALYWYRQSLGQGLEFLIYFQGNSAPDKSGLPSDRFSAERTGGSVSTLTIQRTQQEDSAVYLCASSSDPGPYEQYFGPGTRLTVT.

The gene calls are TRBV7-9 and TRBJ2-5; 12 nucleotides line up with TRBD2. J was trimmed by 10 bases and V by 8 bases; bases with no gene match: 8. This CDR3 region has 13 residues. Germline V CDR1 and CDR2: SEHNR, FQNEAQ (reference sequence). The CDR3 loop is CASQGLAGGDQYF. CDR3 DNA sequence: TGTGCCAGCCAAGGCCTAGCGGGAGGGGACCAGTACTTC. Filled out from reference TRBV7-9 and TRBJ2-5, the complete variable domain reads DTGVSQNPRHKITKRGQNVTFRCDPISEHNRLYWYRQTLGQGPEFLTYFQNEAQLEKSRLLSDRFSAERPKGSFSTLEIQRTEQGDSAMYLCASQGLAGGDQYFGPGTRLLVL.

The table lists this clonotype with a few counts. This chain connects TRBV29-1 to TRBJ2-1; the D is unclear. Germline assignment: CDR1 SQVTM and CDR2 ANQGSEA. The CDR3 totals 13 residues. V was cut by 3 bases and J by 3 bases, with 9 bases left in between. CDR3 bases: TGCAGCGTTGAGGTGCGGAGCTACAATGAGCAGTTCTTC. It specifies CSVEVRSYNEQFF.

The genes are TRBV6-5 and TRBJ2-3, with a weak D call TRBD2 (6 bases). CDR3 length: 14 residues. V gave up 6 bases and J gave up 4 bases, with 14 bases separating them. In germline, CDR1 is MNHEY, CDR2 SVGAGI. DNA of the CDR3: TGTGCCAGCAGCTCTGGGGGGAACCCAGATACGCAGTATTTT. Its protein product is CASSSGGNPDTQYF.

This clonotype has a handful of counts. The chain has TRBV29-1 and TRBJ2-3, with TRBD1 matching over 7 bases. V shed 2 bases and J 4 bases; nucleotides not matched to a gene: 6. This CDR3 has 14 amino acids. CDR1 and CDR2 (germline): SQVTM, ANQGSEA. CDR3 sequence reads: CSVERGQGADTQYF. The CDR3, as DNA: TGCAGCGTTGAACGAGGTCAGGGGGCAGATACGCAGTATTTT.

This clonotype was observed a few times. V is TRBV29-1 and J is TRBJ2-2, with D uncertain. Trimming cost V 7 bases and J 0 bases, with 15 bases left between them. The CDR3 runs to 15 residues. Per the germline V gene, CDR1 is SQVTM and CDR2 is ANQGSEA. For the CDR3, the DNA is TGCAGCGCTATCTTAGGACCCACGAACACCGGGGAGCTGTTTTTT. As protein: CSAILGPTNTGELFF.

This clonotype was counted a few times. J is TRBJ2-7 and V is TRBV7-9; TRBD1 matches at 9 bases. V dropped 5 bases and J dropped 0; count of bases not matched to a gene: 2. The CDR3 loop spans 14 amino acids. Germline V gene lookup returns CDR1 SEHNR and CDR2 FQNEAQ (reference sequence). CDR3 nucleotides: TGTGCCAGCAGCCGGACAGGGGCCTCCTACGAGCAGTACTTC. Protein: CASSRTGASYEQYF.

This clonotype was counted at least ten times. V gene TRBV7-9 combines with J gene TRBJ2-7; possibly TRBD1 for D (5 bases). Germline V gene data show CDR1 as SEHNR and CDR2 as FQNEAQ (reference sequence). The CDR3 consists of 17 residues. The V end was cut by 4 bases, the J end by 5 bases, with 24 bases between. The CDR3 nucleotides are TGTGCCAGCAGCTCACGCCCTTTAAGGGGAACGGTACACGAGCAGTACTTC. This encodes CASSSRPLRGTVHEQYF.

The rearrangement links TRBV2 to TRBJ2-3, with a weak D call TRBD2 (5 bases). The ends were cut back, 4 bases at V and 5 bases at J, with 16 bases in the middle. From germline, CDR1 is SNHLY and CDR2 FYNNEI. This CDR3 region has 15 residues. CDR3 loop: CASSAAPVAGDTQYF. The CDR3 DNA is TGTGCCAGCAGTGCGGCACCCGTGGCGGGAGATACGCAGTATTTT.